The present TCR beta chain was sequenced within a study of blood T cell repertoires in COVID-19. This table comes from immunoSEQ multiplex PCR, and its TCRdb copy is limited to in-frame clones, with some not included. In the table there are 130,000 to 150,000 clones, approximately 90% of which are singletons. The ends were cut back, 3 bases at V and 5 bases at J, with 9 bases in the middle. CDR1 is MGHRA and CDR2 is YSYEKL in the germline V gene. The CDR3 is 13 residues long. The rearrangement links TRBV4-1 to TRBJ2-3; D possibly corresponds to TRBD2 (6 bases). The TCR originated in a human donor in a cohort sampled during active COVID-19. The sample was peripheral blood. CDR3 loop: CASSQLRGDTQYF. CDR3 nucleotide sequence: TGCGCCAGCAGCCAGTTGCGGGGAGATACGCAGTATTTT.